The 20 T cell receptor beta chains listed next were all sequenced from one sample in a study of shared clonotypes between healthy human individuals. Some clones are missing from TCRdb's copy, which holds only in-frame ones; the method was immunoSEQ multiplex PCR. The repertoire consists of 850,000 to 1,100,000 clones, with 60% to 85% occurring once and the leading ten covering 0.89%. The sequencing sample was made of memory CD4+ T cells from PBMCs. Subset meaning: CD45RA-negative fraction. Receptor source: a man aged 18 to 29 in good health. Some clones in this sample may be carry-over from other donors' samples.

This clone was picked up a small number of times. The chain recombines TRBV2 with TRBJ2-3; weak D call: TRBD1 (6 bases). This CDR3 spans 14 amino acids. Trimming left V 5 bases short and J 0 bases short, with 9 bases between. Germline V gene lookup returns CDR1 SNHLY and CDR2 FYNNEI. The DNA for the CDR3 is TGTGCCAGCAGTCTACAGGGTAGCACAGATACGCAGTATTTT. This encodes CASSLQGSTDTQYF.

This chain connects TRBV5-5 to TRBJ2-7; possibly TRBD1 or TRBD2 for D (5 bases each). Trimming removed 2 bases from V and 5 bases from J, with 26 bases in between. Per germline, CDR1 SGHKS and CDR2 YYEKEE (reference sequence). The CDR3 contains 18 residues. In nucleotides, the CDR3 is TGTGCCAGCAGCTTAGGGCCGCTTAGGAGAGGGGCAGCGGACGAGCAGTACTTC. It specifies CASSLGPLRRGAADEQYF. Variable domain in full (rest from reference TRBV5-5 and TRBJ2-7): DAGVTQSPTHLIKTRGQQVTLRCSPISGHKSVSWYQQVLGQGPQFIFQYYEKEERGRGNFPDRFSARQFPNYSSELNVNALLLGDSALYLCASSLGPLRRGAADEQYFGPGTRLTVT.

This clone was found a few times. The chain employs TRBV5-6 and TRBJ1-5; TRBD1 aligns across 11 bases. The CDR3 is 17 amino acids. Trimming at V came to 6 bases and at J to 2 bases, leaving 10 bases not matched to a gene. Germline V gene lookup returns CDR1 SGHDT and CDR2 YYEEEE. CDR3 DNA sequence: TGTGCCAGCACAAGACGGGGACAGGGGGTTCGCAATCAGCCCCAGCATTTT. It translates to CASTRRGQGVRNQPQHF.

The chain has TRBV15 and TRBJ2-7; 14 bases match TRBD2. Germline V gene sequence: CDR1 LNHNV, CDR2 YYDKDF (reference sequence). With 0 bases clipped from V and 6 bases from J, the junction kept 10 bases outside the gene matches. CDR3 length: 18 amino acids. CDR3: CATSRDGPGLAGGSEQYF. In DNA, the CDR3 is TGTGCCACCAGCAGAGATGGTCCCGGACTAGCGGGAGGAAGCGAGCAGTACTTC.

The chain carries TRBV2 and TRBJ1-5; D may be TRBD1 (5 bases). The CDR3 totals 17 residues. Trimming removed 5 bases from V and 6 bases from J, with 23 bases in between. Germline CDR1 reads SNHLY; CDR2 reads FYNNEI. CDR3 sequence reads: CASSSRLMTEGAQPQHF. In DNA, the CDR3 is TGTGCCAGCAGTTCCCGTCTCATGACAGAAGGAGCTCAGCCCCAGCATTTT.

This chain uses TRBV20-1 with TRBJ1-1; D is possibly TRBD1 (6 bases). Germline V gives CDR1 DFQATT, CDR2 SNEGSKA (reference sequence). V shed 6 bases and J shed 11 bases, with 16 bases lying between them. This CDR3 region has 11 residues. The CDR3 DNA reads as TGCAGTGCCGCGACAGGATCTGCGGCTTTCTTT. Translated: CSAATGSAAFF.

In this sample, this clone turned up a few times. In DNA form, the CDR3 reads TGTGCCAGCAGTCGGCCCAAAAACATTCAGTACTTC. It encodes CASSRPKNIQYF. This chain links TRBV28 with TRBJ2-4; D call uncertain. CDR1 and CDR2 from the germline V gene are MDHEN and SYDVKM. There are 12 residues in the CDR3. Trimming removed 5 bases at V and 2 bases at J, with 4 bases between.

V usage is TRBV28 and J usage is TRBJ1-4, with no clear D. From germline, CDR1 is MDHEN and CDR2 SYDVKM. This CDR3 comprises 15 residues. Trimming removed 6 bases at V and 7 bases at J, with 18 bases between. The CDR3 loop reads CASSPFVRAVEKLFF. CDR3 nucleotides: TGTGCCAGCAGCCCGTTTGTGAGGGCTGTTGAAAAACTGTTTTTT.

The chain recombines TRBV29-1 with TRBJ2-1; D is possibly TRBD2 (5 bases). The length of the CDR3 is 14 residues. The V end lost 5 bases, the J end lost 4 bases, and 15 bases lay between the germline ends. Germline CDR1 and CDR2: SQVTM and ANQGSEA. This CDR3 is CSVNPFAGYNEQFF. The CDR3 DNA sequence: TGCAGCGTTAACCCCTTCGCGGGTTACAATGAGCAGTTCTTC.

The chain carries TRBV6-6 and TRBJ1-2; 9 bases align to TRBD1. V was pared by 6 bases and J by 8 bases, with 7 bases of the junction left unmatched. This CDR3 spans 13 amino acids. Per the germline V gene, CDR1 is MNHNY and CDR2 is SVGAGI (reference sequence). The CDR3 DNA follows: TGTGCCAGCAGACCCGGGACAGGGAGCGGCTACACCTTC. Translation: CASRPGTGSGYTF.

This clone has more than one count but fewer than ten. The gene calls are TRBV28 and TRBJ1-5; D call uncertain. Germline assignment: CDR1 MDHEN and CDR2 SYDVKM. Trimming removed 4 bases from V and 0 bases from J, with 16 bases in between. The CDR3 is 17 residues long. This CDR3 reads CASSSATWKDSNQPQHF. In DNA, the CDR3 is TGTGCCAGCAGTTCGGCCACGTGGAAAGATAGCAATCAGCCCCAGCATTTT.

CDR3 residues: CASSRQRYEQYF. The DNA of the CDR3 is TGTGCCAGCAGTCGCCAGAGATACGAGCAGTACTTC. V is TRBV28 and J is TRBJ2-7; D unresolved. Trimming removed 5 bases at V and 4 bases at J, with 9 bases between. CDR1 and CDR2 (germline): MDHEN, SYDVKM. The CDR3 contains 12 residues.

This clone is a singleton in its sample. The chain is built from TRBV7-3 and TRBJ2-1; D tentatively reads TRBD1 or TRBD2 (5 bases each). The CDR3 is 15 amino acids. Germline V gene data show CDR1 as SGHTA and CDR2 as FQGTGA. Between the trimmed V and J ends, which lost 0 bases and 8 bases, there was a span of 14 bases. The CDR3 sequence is CASSLTRASRDEQFF. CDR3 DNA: TGTGCCAGCAGCTTAACTAGGGCTAGCAGGGATGAGCAGTTCTTC.

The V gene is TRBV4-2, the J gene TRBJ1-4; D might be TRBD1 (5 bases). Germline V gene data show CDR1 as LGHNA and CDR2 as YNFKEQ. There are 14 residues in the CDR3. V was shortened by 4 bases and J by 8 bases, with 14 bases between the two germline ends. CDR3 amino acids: CASSPMGGDEKLFF. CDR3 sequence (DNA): TGTGCCAGCAGCCCGATGGGGGGGGACGAAAAACTGTTTTTT.

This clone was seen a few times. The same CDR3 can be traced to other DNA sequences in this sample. The DNA of the CDR3 is TGTGCCAGCAGCTTCTCGGATCAGCCCCAGCATTTT. This gives the protein CASSFSDQPQHF. V and J are TRBV7-9 and TRBJ1-5; D is ambiguous. CDR1 and CDR2 (germline): SEHNR, FQNEAQ (reference sequence). The CDR3 runs to 12 residues. V was pared by 3 bases and J by 5 bases, with 5 bases between.

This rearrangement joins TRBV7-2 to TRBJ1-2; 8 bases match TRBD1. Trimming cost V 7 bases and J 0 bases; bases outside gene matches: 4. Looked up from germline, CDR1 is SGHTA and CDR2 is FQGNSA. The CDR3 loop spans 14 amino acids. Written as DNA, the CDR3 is TGTGCCAGCACCAACAGGGGGGCTAACTATGGCTACACCTTC. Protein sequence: CASTNRGANYGYTF.

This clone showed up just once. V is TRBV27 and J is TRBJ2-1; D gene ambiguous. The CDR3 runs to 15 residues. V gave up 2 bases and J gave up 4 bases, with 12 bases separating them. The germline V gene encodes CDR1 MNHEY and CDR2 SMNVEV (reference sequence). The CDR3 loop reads CASSLAPGLYNEQFF. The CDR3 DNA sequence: TGTGCCAGCAGTTTAGCCCCAGGTTTATACAATGAGCAGTTCTTC.

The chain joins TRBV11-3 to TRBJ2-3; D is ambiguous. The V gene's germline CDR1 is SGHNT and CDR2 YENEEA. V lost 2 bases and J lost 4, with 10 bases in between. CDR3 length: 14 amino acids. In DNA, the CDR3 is TGTGCCAGCAGCTTACGTCCAGGAGCAGATACGCAGTATTTT. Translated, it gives CASSLRPGADTQYF.

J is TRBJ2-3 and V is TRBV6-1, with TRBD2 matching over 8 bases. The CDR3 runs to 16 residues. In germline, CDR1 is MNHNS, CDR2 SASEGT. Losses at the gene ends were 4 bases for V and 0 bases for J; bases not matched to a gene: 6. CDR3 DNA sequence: TGTGCCAGCAGTGTACGTAGCGGGGCTAGCACAGATACGCAGTATTTT. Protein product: CASSVRSGASTDTQYF.

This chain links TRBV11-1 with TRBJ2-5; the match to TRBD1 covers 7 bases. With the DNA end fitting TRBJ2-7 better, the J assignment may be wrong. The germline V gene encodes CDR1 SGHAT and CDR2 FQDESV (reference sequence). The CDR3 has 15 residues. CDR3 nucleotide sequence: TGTGCCAGCAGCAAGGGACAGTTTTTCTCCTACGAGCAGTACTTC. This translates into CASSKGQFFSYEQYF.